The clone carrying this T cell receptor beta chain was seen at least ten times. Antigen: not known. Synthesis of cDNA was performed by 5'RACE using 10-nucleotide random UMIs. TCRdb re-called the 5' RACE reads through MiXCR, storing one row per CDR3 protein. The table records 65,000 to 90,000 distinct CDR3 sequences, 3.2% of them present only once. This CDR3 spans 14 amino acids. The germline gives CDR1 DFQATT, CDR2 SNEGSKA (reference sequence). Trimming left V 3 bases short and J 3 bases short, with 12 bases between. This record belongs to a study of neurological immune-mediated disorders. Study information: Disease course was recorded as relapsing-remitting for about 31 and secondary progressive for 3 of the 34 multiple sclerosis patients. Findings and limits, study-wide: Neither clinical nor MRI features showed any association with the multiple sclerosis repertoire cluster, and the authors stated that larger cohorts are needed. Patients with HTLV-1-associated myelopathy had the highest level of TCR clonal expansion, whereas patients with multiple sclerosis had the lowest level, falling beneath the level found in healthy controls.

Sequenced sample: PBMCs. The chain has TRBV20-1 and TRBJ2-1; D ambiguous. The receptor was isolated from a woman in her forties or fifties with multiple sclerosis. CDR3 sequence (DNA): TGCAGTGCTAGCCCCGGCCGATACTACAATGAGCAGTTCTTC. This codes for CSASPGRYYNEQFF.